One and the same sample provided the 32 T cell receptor beta chains below, sequenced in a study of molecular identifiers for immune sequencing clone quantification. From the PCR reads, TCRdb called clonotypes with MiXCR, one entry per CDR3 protein. The data show about half a million distinct CDR3 sequences, roughly 26% seen once. The sequenced sample consisted of naive CD8+ T cells from blood, with Jurkat cell RNA spiked in. Specified subset: FACS-sorted CD8+CD4-CCR7+CD45RA+ naive T cells. These receptors all come from a human donor in good health. Some libraries in this study had Jurkat cell RNA spiked in.

The J gene is TRBJ2-2, the V gene TRBV12-3 or TRBV12-4, with a weak D call TRBD1 (6 bases). The V and J ends lost 5 bases and 6 bases respectively, with 13 bases between them. The CDR3 contains 14 residues. The CDR3: CASSPSRGPGELFF. CDR3 sequence (DNA): TGTGCCAGCAGTCCTAGCAGGGGACCCGGGGAGCTGTTTTTT.

The chain has TRBV7-2 and TRBJ2-2; D may be TRBD1 (6 bases). The CDR3 contains 12 residues. Germline CDR1 reads SGHTA; CDR2 reads FQGNSA. V shed 6 bases and J shed 10 bases, with 12 bases lying between them. This CDR3 is CASRLTGSELFF. CDR3 nucleotides: TGTGCCAGCAGGCTAACAGGGTCGGAGCTGTTTTTT.

This clonotype has only a few counts. The chain carries TRBV6-2 or TRBV6-3 and TRBJ2-5, with a possible D match to TRBD2 (6 bases). V lost 4 bases, J lost 3 bases, and 15 bases lay in between. CDR1 is MNHEY and CDR2 is SVGEGT in the germline V gene. There are 15 residues in the CDR3. For the CDR3, the DNA is TGTGCCAGCAGTTCCGTCCTTCGGGGGAAAGAGACCCAGTACTTC. Translating gives CASSSVLRGKETQYF.

This clonotype was seen a handful of times. V is TRBV4-2 and J is TRBJ2-1; weak D call: TRBD2 (6 bases). The CDR3 totals 17 residues. CDR1 LGHNA and CDR2 YNFKEQ come from the germline V gene. V shed 0 bases and J shed 0 bases, with 12 bases lying between them. The CDR3: CASSQDYGGSSYNEQFF. The CDR3 nucleotides read TGTGCCAGCAGCCAAGATTATGGGGGGAGCTCCTACAATGAGCAGTTCTTC.

The J gene is TRBJ1-1, the V gene TRBV21-1. TRBV21-1 is noted as a pseudogene. The CDR3 is 14 residues long. CDR3 nucleotides: TGTGCCAGCAGCAAAGTACGGTCACGCCCTGAAGCTTTCTTT. It codes for CASSKVRSRPEAFF.

This clonotype was recorded only once. One end of the junction is discordant with germline, which a read error may explain. The gene calls are TRBV7-6 and TRBJ2-6, with D tentatively TRBD1 or TRBD2 (5 bases each). Germline CDR1 is SGHVS and CDR2 is FNYEAQ. The CDR3 loop spans 18 amino acids. CDR3 sequence reads: CASSLDRDVLTGTNVLTF. The CDR3 nucleotides are TGTGCCAGCAGCTTAGACCGGGACGTTCTTACTGGGACCAACGTCCTGACTTTC. Complete variable domain (other parts from reference TRBV7-6 and TRBJ2-6): GAGVSQSPRYKVTKRGQDVALRCDPISGHVSLYWYRQALGQGPEFLTYFNYEAQQDKSGLPNDRFSAERPEGSISTLTIQRTEQRDSAMYRCASSLDRDVLTGTNVLTFGAGSRLTVL.

This chain links TRBV7-7 with TRBJ2-1, with TRBD1 matching 11 bases. CDR1 and CDR2 from the germline V gene are SSHAT and FNYEAQ (reference sequence). V was clipped by 4 bases and J by 9 bases; unmatched bases: 8. CDR3 length: 15 residues. CDR3 sequence (DNA): TGTGCCAGCAGCTCCCGGGACAGGGGGGAAGGTGAGCAGTTCTTC. This translates into CASSSRDRGEGEQFF.

The chain couples TRBV27 to TRBJ1-4; D possibly corresponds to TRBD1 (5 bases). The CDR3 is 15 amino acids. Per the germline V gene, CDR1 is MNHEY and CDR2 is SMNVEV (reference sequence). The V end lost 4 bases, the J end lost 1 base, and 10 bases lay between the germline ends. CDR3 sequence: CASSSLGVTNEKLFF. The CDR3 DNA follows: TGTGCCAGCAGTTCCCTGGGGGTAACTAATGAAAAACTGTTTTTT.

This chain links TRBV28 with TRBJ2-7; 8 nucleotides agree with TRBD1. The germline V gene encodes CDR1 MDHEN and CDR2 SYDVKM. This CDR3 region has 14 residues. Trimming took 4 bases from V and 8 from J; bases not matched to a gene: 10. The chain's CDR3 is CASSSLYDRGKQYF. The CDR3 coding sequence is TGTGCCAGCAGTTCCCTTTATGACAGGGGAAAGCAGTACTTC. The variable domain in full, completed from reference TRBV28 and TRBJ2-7, reads DVKVTQSSRYLVKRTGEKVFLECVQDMDHENMFWYRQDPGLGLRLIYFSYDVKMKEKGDIPEGYSVSREKKERFSLILESASTNQTSMYLCASSSLYDRGKQYFGPGTRLTVT.

Ten or more counts support this clonotype. This chain joins TRBV6-6 and TRBJ2-3, with 7 bases lining up with TRBD1. Unmatched junction bases numbered 7, after V lost 2 bases and J lost 2 bases. CDR1 is MNHNY, CDR2 SVGAGI, per germline (reference sequence). There are 16 residues in the CDR3. As DNA, the CDR3 is TGTGCCAGCAGTTACACTCGACAGGGACCCACAGATACGCAGTATTTT. Translating gives CASSYTRQGPTDTQYF.

About this clonotype itself: The conserved phenylalanine or tryptophan is not found at the CDR3 terminus, so this likely reflects a read error. The chain joins TRBV5-3 to TRBJ2-2; D is undetermined. TRBV5-3 is designated an ORF whose function remains uncertain. This CDR3 is built from 15 residues. The CDR3 coding sequence is TGTGCCAGCAGCTTGGTTCCGGGTCAGGCCGGGGAGCTGTTTGTT. Protein product: CASSLVPGQAGELFV.

The chain links TRBV7-9 to TRBJ2-4, with 8 bases fitting TRBD1. V was pared by 3 bases and J by 8 bases, with 9 bases of the junction left unmatched. The CDR3 is made up of 15 amino acids. CDR1 and CDR2 from the germline V gene are SEHNR and FQNEAQ (reference sequence). The CDR3 region is CASSFQDRVIDIQYF. CDR3 bases: TGTGCCAGCAGCTTTCAGGACAGGGTAATCGACATTCAGTACTTC.

This chain links TRBV6-2 or TRBV6-3 with TRBJ2-4, with D possibly being TRBD1 (6 bases). Germline-derived CDR1 and CDR2 are MNHEY and SVGEGT. V lost 0 bases and J 1 base, leaving 10 bases between the germline ends. This CDR3 is built from 16 residues. The CDR3 region has the DNA TGTGCCAGCAGTTACTCGATCACAGGGGCCAAAAACATTCAGTACTTC. Encoded protein: CASSYSITGAKNIQYF.

CDR3 in DNA: TGTGCCAGCAGATACGGAGGGGGCTATGGCTACACCTTC. This gives the protein CASRYGGGYGYTF. The chain joins TRBV6-2 or TRBV6-3 to TRBJ1-2, with a weak D call TRBD1 (6 bases). V lost 6 bases and J 4 bases, leaving 12 bases between the germline ends. CDR3 size: 13 residues. CDR1 MNHEY and CDR2 SVGEGT come from the germline V gene.

This chain joins TRBV29-1 and TRBJ2-7; 11 nucleotides match TRBD1. The germline CDR1 and CDR2 sequences are SQVTM and ANQGSEA. The CDR3 covers 13 residues. J gave up 4 bases and V 6 bases, and 5 bases lay outside the gene matches. CDR3 DNA sequence: TGCAGCGTATACGGACAGGGGGCATACGAGCAGTACTTC. Residues: CSVYGQGAYEQYF.

In this sample, this clonotype turned up a few times. The chain is built from TRBV10-3 and TRBJ2-7, with 9 bases lining up with TRBD1. Germline-derived CDR1 and CDR2 are ENHRY and SYGVKD. The length of the CDR3 is 18 residues. Losses at the gene ends were 2 bases for V and 2 bases for J; bases not matched to a gene: 13. The CDR3 DNA is TGTGCCATCAGTGAGCCCGGGACAGGGAAACTCGACCCCTACGAGCAGTACTTC. Translating gives CAISEPGTGKLDPYEQYF.

This clonotype was picked up a small number of times. The chain couples TRBV7-9 to TRBJ1-4; possibly TRBD1 for D (6 bases). From germline, CDR1 is SEHNR and CDR2 FQNEAQ (reference sequence). V dropped 7 bases and J dropped 7 bases, with 13 bases sitting between them. The CDR3 is 13 amino acids. CDR3 in amino acids: CASIFQGSEKLFF. The CDR3, as DNA: TGTGCCAGCATCTTCCAGGGGAGTGAAAAACTGTTTTTT.

This clonotype has just a few counts. The chain joins TRBV27 to TRBJ2-7; possible D gene TRBD1, 6 bases. The CDR3 is 17 amino acids. Trimming removed 5 bases from V and 0 bases from J, with 20 bases in between. CDR1 and CDR2 from the germline V gene are MNHEY and SMNVEV (reference sequence). CDR3 bases: TGTGCCAGCAGTCCTGGTGAGGGGGTAGCGAACTCCTACGAGCAGTACTTC. Translation gives CASSPGEGVANSYEQYF.

In this sample, this clonotype is medium-sized. The J gene is TRBJ2-3, the V gene TRBV7-9; D is unresolved. CDR1 and CDR2 (germline): SEHNR, FQNEAQ (reference sequence). The CDR3 has 12 residues. The ends were cut back, 1 base at V and 1 base at J, with 0 bases in the middle. For the CDR3, the DNA is TGTGCCAGCAGCTTAGGCACAGATACGCAGTATTTT. Amino acid sequence: CASSLGTDTQYF. Based on the CDR3 plus reference TRBV7-9 and TRBJ2-3, the full variable domain is DTGVSQNPRHKITKRGQNVTFRCDPISEHNRLYWYRQTLGQGPEFLTYFQNEAQLEKSRLLSDRFSAERPKGSFSTLEIQRTEQGDSAMYLCASSLGTDTQYFGPGTRLTVL.

This clonotype appeared a single time. A read error may produce the germline difference seen at one junction end. The CDR3 coding sequence is TGCAGCGTTCCTAGTGCGGGGGGCGAATTCACAGGTACGCAGTATTTT. It specifies CSVPSAGGEFTGTQYF. V usage is TRBV29-1 and J usage is TRBJ2-3; 8 nucleotides agree with TRBD2. CDR1 is SQVTM, CDR2 ANQGSEA, per germline. This CDR3 comprises 16 residues.

This clonotype was seen at least ten times. This sequence joins TRBV4-1 and TRBJ1-5; 7 nucleotides line up with TRBD1. V dropped 1 base and J dropped 4; count of bases not matched to a gene: 4. The germline V gene has CDR1 MGHRA and CDR2 YSYEKL. The CDR3 has 15 residues. The CDR3 DNA reads as TGCGCCAGCAGCCAAGCCGGGACAGCTAATCAGCCCCAGCATTTT. Protein product: CASSQAGTANQPQHF.

This rearrangement joins TRBV19 to TRBJ1-4; D not resolved. Germline CDR1 LNHDA, CDR2 SQIVND (reference sequence). CDR3 size: 14 residues. V lost 7 bases to trimming and J lost 0 bases, with 9 bases between them. The CDR3: CASTAYSTNEKLFF. The CDR3 DNA reads TGTGCCAGTACTGCCTATTCAACTAATGAAAAACTGTTTTTT.

This clonotype came up many times. CDR3 DNA sequence: TGTGCCAGCAGCTTAGAATTGGGGACTATCAGCTACGAGCAGTACTTC. Translated, it gives CASSLELGTISYEQYF. The chain is built from TRBV7-9 and TRBJ2-7, with TRBD2 matching 7 bases. The germline V gene encodes CDR1 SEHNR and CDR2 FQNEAQ (reference sequence). V shed 1 base and J 3 bases; nucleotides not matched to a gene: 9. This CDR3 contains 16 residues.

Remarks on this clonotype: A much larger clone differs from this one at a single base, so this may be a read error. This sequence joins TRBV6-2 or TRBV6-3 and TRBJ2-7; a weak D match, TRBD2 (5 bases). The CDR3 contains 13 residues. CDR1 and CDR2 from the germline V gene are MNHEY and SVGEGT. V lost 7 bases to trimming and J lost 6 bases, with 16 bases between them. The chain's CDR3 is CASIWRVGSEQYF. In nucleotides, the CDR3 is TGTGCCAGCATTTGGCGGGTGGGGAGCGAGCAGTACTTC.

This clonotype was picked up many times. The chain links TRBV29-1 to TRBJ2-3, with D tentatively TRBD1 or TRBD2 (6 bases each). This CDR3 has 14 amino acids. V shed 6 bases and J shed 5 bases, with 18 bases lying between them. Per germline, CDR1 SQVTM and CDR2 ANQGSEA. CDR3 sequence reads: CSVPRVEGVDTQYF. The DNA of the CDR3 is TGCAGCGTCCCGAGGGTGGAGGGGGTAGATACGCAGTATTTT.

Note on this clonotype: Because the CDR3 is missing its conserved closing phenylalanine or tryptophan, this is likely a read error. The J gene is TRBJ1-1, the V gene TRBV20-1; no reliable D call. The length of the CDR3 is 13 residues. In germline, CDR1 is DFQATT, CDR2 SNEGSKA (reference sequence). V was pared by 1 base and J by 7 bases, with 13 bases between. The CDR3 sequence: CSARVTREGEAFL. DNA for the CDR3: TGCAGTGCTAGAGTCACCCGAGAGGGTGAAGCTTTCCTT.

This sequence joins TRBV2 and TRBJ2-7; D uncertain. The germline V gene encodes CDR1 SNHLY and CDR2 FYNNEI. The V gene lost 4 bases and the J gene lost 2 bases, with 12 bases spanning the gap. The CDR3 runs to 14 residues. CDR3 DNA sequence: TGTGCCAGCAGTGGGTTGGCTTTCCCCTACGAGCAGTACTTC. It translates to CASSGLAFPYEQYF.

This clonotype occurred once. The genes are TRBV29-1 and TRBJ2-1; 12 bases fit TRBD2. Losses at the gene ends were 8 bases for V and 1 base for J; bases not matched to a gene: 6. This CDR3 contains 15 residues. Germline-derived CDR1 and CDR2 are SQVTM and ANQGSEA. In nucleotides, the CDR3 is TGCAGCATCCTAGCGGGAGGGCCTTCCTACAATGAGCAGTTCTTC. Its protein is CSILAGGPSYNEQFF.

Worth noting for this clonotype: The junction departs from the called germline gene at one end, perhaps through a read error. The CDR3: CASSLVAGGNNGQFF. The DNA for the CDR3 is TGTGCCAGCAGCTTAGTAGCGGGGGGAAACAATGGGCAGTTCTTC. The genes are TRBV7-9 and TRBJ2-1, with 10 bases that match TRBD2. The CDR3 spans 15 residues. Germline V gene sequence: CDR1 SEHNR, CDR2 FQNEAQ (reference sequence).

This clonotype was counted between two and nine times. The CDR3 region has the DNA TGCGCCAGCAGCCAGGAAACAGGAGCCTGGGACTACGAGCAGTACTTC. Residues: CASSQETGAWDYEQYF. The chain recombines TRBV4-3 with TRBJ2-7, with a possible D match to TRBD1 (5 bases). CDR3 length: 16 residues. In germline, CDR1 is LGHNA, CDR2 YSLEER. The ends were cut back, 3 bases at V and 3 bases at J, with 18 bases in the middle.

V usage is TRBV5-6 and J usage is TRBJ2-3, with 12 bases aligning to TRBD2. Germline-derived CDR1 and CDR2 are SGHDT and YYEEEE. This CDR3 has 15 residues. The ends lost 5 bases at V and 4 bases at J; junction bases unmatched: 5. This CDR3 reads CASRRLAGVADTQYF. In DNA form, the CDR3 reads TGTGCCAGCAGACGACTAGCGGGGGTGGCAGATACGCAGTATTTT.

CDR3 sequence reads: CASSQGVSGNTIYF. As DNA, the CDR3 is TGCGCCAGCAGCCAAGGGGTCTCTGGAAACACCATATATTTT. V gene TRBV4-3 combines with J gene TRBJ1-3, with D uncertain. This CDR3 has 14 amino acids. Germline lookup yields CDR1 LGHNA and CDR2 YSLEER. Trimming stripped 1 base from V and 0 bases from J, with 4 bases between.